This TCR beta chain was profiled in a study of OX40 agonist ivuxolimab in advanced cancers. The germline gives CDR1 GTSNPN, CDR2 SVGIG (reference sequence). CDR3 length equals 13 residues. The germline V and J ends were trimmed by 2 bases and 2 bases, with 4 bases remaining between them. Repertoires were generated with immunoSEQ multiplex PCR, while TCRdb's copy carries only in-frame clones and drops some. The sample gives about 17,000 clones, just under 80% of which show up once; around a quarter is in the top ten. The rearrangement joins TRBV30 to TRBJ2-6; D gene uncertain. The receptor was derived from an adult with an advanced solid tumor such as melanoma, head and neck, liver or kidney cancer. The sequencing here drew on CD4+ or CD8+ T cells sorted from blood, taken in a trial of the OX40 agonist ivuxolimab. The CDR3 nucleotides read TGTGCCTGGAGTACCACTGGGGCCAACGTCCTGACTTTC. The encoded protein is CAWSTTGANVLTF.